This record covers a single T cell receptor beta chain. Its antigen remains unidentified. The data stem from a study of graft-versus-host responses after intestinal transplantation. The wider study: Anti-thymocyte globulin induction preceded 2 to 4 years of tacrolimus and steroid maintenance in all recipients. Study results and caveats: HvG clone declines early post-transplant were associated with peak circulating GvH levels. Detected in recipient marrow were GvH clones, some of which were first observed in ileum or blood.

V gave up 0 bases and J gave up 2 bases; unmatched junction bases: 20. The germline gives CDR1 SGHRS, CDR2 YFSETQ. CDR3 length equals 21 residues. Method: immunoSEQ multiplex PCR; TCRdb's copy keeps in-frame clones and lacks some. The table includes fewer than 75,000 clones, about 90% detected once. The chain joins TRBV5-1 to TRBJ2-7; TRBD1 matches 10 bases. This sequence was found in a human patient who received an intestinal transplant, so some T cells may come from the graft donor. The starting material was PBMCs, obtained 26 days after transplant. CDR3 bases: TGCGCCAGCAGCTTGGCCGAGGGCCCTGACTCCCCGGGACAGGGGACCTACGAGCAGTACTTC. Translation gives CASSLAEGPDSPGQGTYEQYF.